A selection of T cell receptor beta chains follows, all from one sample in a study of blood T cell repertoires in COVID-19. Produced via immunoSEQ multiplex PCR; TCRdb's table is partial and in-frame only. Among about 250,000 clones, roughly 90% were seen once, and the ten largest hold approximately 3%. The sequencing sample was made of PBMCs or T cells enriched from blood (not recorded which). The receptor source for this set is a woman aged 45-60 years who had recovered from COVID-19. The CDR3 runs from the conserved cysteine through the conserved F or W. A D gene is named only where the DNA matches it firmly. Rows give clone size only sometimes, using once, few, many, or a class for an expanded clone.

V	size	D	J	CDR3	DNA
TRBV24-1	.	.	TRBJ2-5	CATSDPRTDGETQYF	TGTGCCACCAGTGATCCTAGGACAGACGGAGAGACCCAGTACTTC
TRBV7-2	.	.	TRBJ1-1	CASNMVTGTEAFF	TGTGCCAGCAACATGGTTACGGGCACTGAAGCTTTCTTT
TRBV28	once	TRBD1	TRBJ2-7	CASSFATGAYEQYF	TGTGCCAGCAGTTTTGCGACAGGGGCCTACGAGCAGTACTTC
TRBV11-3	.	TRBD1	TRBJ2-7	CASSAPGQTYEQYF	TGTGCCAGCAGCGCGCCGGGACAGACCTACGAGCAGTACTTC
TRBV25-1	few	TRBD2	TRBJ2-2	CAKGRAGGTGELFF	TGTGCCAAAGGACGGGCGGGAGGCACCGGGGAGCTGTTTTTT
TRBV27	.	TRBD1	TRBJ1-1	CASSLSILNPDRGQTEAFF	TGTGCCAGCAGTTTATCAATCTTAAACCCGGACAGGGGGCAGACTGAAGCTTTCTTT
TRBV5-4	.	.	TRBJ2-7	CASRSDSLYEQYF	TGTGCCAGCAGATCAGACAGTCTCTACGAGCAGTACTTC
TRBV7-6	.	TRBD2	TRBJ2-5	CASSLVSSGSGETQYF	TGTGCCAGCAGCTTAGTCTCTAGCGGGAGTGGGGAGACCCAGTACTTC
TRBV14	.	.	TRBJ2-1	CASSQDSSPEQFF	TGTGCCAGCAGCCAAGACTCTAGCCCTGAGCAGTTCTTC
TRBV7-9	.	TRBD1	TRBJ1-4	CASSLAGGTEKLFF	TGTGCCAGCAGCTTAGCAGGGGGCACAGAAAAACTGTTTTTT
TRBV7-3	.	TRBD2	TRBJ2-5	CASSRGLAETQYF	TGTGCCAGCAGTAGGGGACTAGCAGAGACCCAGTACTTC
TRBV27	once	TRBD1	TRBJ1-1	CASRVRDRDTEAFF	TGTGCCAGCAGGGTAAGGGACAGGGACACTGAAGCTTTCTTT
TRBV29-1	once	.	TRBJ2-1	CSVGGALEGLYNEQFF	TGCAGCGTGGGGGGGGCTCTCGAGGGACTCTACAATGAGCAGTTCTTC
TRBV27	.	.	TRBJ2-3	CASSRKGGTDTQYF	TGTGCCAGCAGTAGAAAAGGGGGCACAGATACGCAGTATTTT
TRBV6-2/TRBV6-3	.	.	TRBJ2-6	CASSTDYSGTPHSGANVLTF	TGTGCCAGCAGTACTGACTACTCCGGTACCCCACATTCTGGGGCCAACGTCCTGACTTTC
TRBV7-8	.	TRBD1	TRBJ1-1	CASSRGQGMNTEAFF	TGTGCCAGCAGCCGAGGACAGGGGATGAACACTGAAGCTTTCTTT
TRBV28	.	TRBD1	TRBJ1-3	CASSPPLRWTGAGNTIYF	TGTGCCAGCAGTCCCCCCTTAAGATGGACAGGGGCGGGAAACACCATATATTTT
TRBV28	.	.	TRBJ2-7	CASRGGTGYEQYF	TGTGCCAGCAGAGGAGGAACGGGGTACGAGCAGTACTTC
TRBV7-2	.	.	TRBJ2-1	CASSFTRVEQFF	TGTGCCAGCAGCTTCACTAGAGTTGAGCAGTTCTTC
TRBV5-4	.	TRBD2	TRBJ2-2	CASSLGLAPNTGELFF	TGTGCCAGCAGCTTGGGACTAGCTCCGAACACCGGGGAGCTGTTTTTT
TRBV15	.	TRBD1	TRBJ1-5	CATSRTGTGDQPQHF	TGTGCCACCAGCAGAACCGGGACAGGGGATCAGCCCCAGCATTTT
TRBV5-1	.	.	TRBJ2-7	CASSPGTYEQYF	TGCGCCAGCAGCCCAGGGACATACGAGCAGTACTTC